This is a list of T cell receptor beta chains from one sample in a study of neoadjuvant anti-PD-1 for oral cavity cancer. Repertoires were generated with immunoSEQ multiplex PCR, while TCRdb's copy carries only in-frame clones and drops some. The repertoire holds some 14,000 clones, with approximately 73% as singletons. Source: PBMCs, taken after nivolumab (anti-PD-1) treatment. Receptor source: a person aged 35-79 years with oral cavity squamous cell carcinoma. CDR3s include the opening cysteine and the closing phenylalanine or tryptophan.

v_call	j_call	cdr3_aa
TRBV9	TRBJ2-1	CASSVPGIGEQFF
TRBV5-4	TRBJ1-2	CASSSPDWGFYRYGYTF
TRBV7-2	TRBJ2-5	CASSPRPGGSETQYF
TRBV28	TRBJ1-1	CASSLGIHTEAFF
TRBV27	TRBJ2-7	CASSSIPHEQYF
TRBV19	TRBJ2-3	CASGPRGDDTDTQYF
TRBV27	TRBJ2-7	CASSFEGGGTSGSEQYF
TRBV27	TRBJ2-3	CATRTSGGSTDTQYF
TRBV14	TRBJ2-3	CASSRFQSDTQYF
TRBV29-1	TRBJ1-5	CSVGAQKYQPQHF
TRBV10-3	TRBJ2-7	CAISGPGQDSYEQYF
TRBV19	TRBJ2-7	CASSIARDTSYEQYF
TRBV5-1	TRBJ2-5	CASSLAGVSKQYF
TRBV7-3	TRBJ1-6	CASSLMGPRNSPLHF